Following are 7 T cell receptor beta chains from one sample sequenced in a study of OX40 agonist ivuxolimab in advanced cancers. The assay was immunoSEQ multiplex PCR, and TCRdb's table has in-frame clones only and misses some. The table includes approximately 74,000 clones, about 92% detected once. This specimen was CD4+ or CD8+ T cells sorted from blood, taken in a trial of the OX40 agonist ivuxolimab. All receptors come from an adult with an advanced solid tumor such as melanoma, head and neck, liver or kidney cancer.

V gene TRBV5-1 combines with J gene TRBJ2-3; D gene unclear. V lost 0 bases and J 1 base, leaving 6 bases between the germline ends. Per germline, CDR1 SGHRS and CDR2 YFSETQ. The CDR3 runs to 14 residues. The CDR3 reads CASSLEPGTDTQYF. CDR3 in DNA: TGCGCCAGCAGCTTGGAGCCAGGCACAGATACGCAGTATTTT.

V and J are TRBV19 and TRBJ1-5; D unresolved. Germline assignment: CDR1 LNHDA and CDR2 SQIVND (reference sequence). The V gene lost 1 base and the J gene lost 4 bases, with 11 bases spanning the gap. The CDR3 is 15 amino acids. The CDR3 sequence is CASSIVGRGNQPQHF. The CDR3 DNA reads as TGTGCCAGTAGTATAGTGGGCAGAGGAAATCAGCCCCAGCATTTT. The whole variable domain, remainder taken from reference TRBV19 and TRBJ1-5, is DGGITQSPKYLFRKEGQNVTLSCEQNLNHDAMYWYRQDPGQGLRLIYYSQIVNDFQKGDIAEGYSVSREKKESFPLTVTSAQKNPTAFYLCASSIVGRGNQPQHFGDGTRLSIL.

V and J are TRBV5-4 and TRBJ2-7, with a tentative D call TRBD1 (5 bases). CDR3 length: 15 residues. CDR1 and CDR2 from the germline V gene are SGHNT and YYREEE (reference sequence). Trimming stripped 0 bases from V and 2 bases from J, with 12 bases between. CDR3 in DNA: TGTGCCAGCAGCTTGGCCGGTGGGGCAACCTACGAGCAGTACTTC. The encoded protein is CASSLAGGATYEQYF.

In its sample, this clone was seen once. The rearrangement links TRBV6-1 to TRBJ1-2; maybe TRBD1 (5 bases). Trimming removed 4 bases from V and 5 bases from J, with 8 bases in between. The CDR3 contains 12 residues. Germline V gene lookup returns CDR1 MNHNS and CDR2 SASEGT. CDR3 amino acids: CASSVGGYGYTF. The CDR3 nucleotides are TGTGCCAGCAGTGTGGGGGGGTATGGCTACACCTTC.

The chain joins TRBV9 to TRBJ1-4; D gene uncertain. Germline V gene data show CDR1 as SGDLS and CDR2 as YYNGEE. V was shortened by 0 bases and J by 6 bases, with 15 bases between the two germline ends. The CDR3 spans 16 residues. CDR3 sequence: CASSVGPRPQDEKLFF. In DNA form, the CDR3 reads TGTGCCAGCAGCGTAGGCCCCCGGCCCCAGGATGAAAAACTGTTTTTT.

A few counts support this clone. The chain recombines TRBV6-5 with TRBJ1-2, with TRBD1 as a possible D gene (6 bases). Germline CDR1 MNHEY, CDR2 SVGAGI. The CDR3 consists of 13 residues. V was trimmed by 6 bases and J by 6 bases, leaving 14 bases between them. The CDR3 nucleotides read TGTGCCAGCAGACAACAGGGCGTGAATGGCTACACCTTC. This sequence encodes CASRQQGVNGYTF.

The rearrangement links TRBV9 to TRBJ2-5; D is uncertain. Trimming took off 0 bases at V and 3 bases at J, with 3 bases between the two ends. Germline CDR1 reads SGDLS; CDR2 reads YYNGEE. The CDR3 contains 12 residues. CDR3 residues: CASSVAEETQYF. The CDR3 DNA follows: TGTGCCAGCAGCGTAGCTGAAGAGACCCAGTACTTC.